This T cell receptor beta chain was sequenced in a study of Graves' ophthalmopathy and Graves' hyperthyroidism. RNA transcripts served as template for amplifying TCR beta CDR3 sequences. First-round RT-PCR employed HTBI primers, with a second-round multiplex PCR after it. TCRdb used MiXCR to reprocess the multiplex PCR reads, holding one entry per CDR3 protein. Of about 150,000 distinct CDR3 sequences listed, over 35% are singletons. The CDR3 covers 17 residues. Germline V gene data show CDR1 as MDHEN and CDR2 as SYDVKM. J was trimmed by 0 bases and V by 4 bases; bases with no gene match: 7. The sequencing sample was made of peripheral blood. The gene calls are TRBV28 and TRBJ2-7; 12 bases line up with TRBD2. The TCR was taken from a woman aged 40 to 49 with Graves' ophthalmopathy. CDR3 in amino acids: CASSWLAGGISSYEQYF. In DNA, the CDR3 is TGTGCCAGCAGTTGGCTAGCGGGGGGGATTAGCTCCTACGAGCAGTACTTC.